Presented here are 14 T cell receptor beta chains from one specimen sequenced in a study of cytomegalovirus exposure and HLA in healthy donors. Libraries were prepared by immunoSEQ multiplex PCR; TCRdb keeps only in-frame clonotypes and omits some of them. Of some 150,000 clones in the sample, around 88% were seen once. The sequenced material came from PBMCs. The receptors derive from a woman younger than 30 in good health and CMV-seropositive.

Only one count was recorded for this clone. This chain joins TRBV5-1 and TRBJ2-7, with D perhaps TRBD1 (5 bases). The CDR3 has 14 amino acids. V lost 4 bases and J lost 7, with 18 bases in between. The germline CDR1 and CDR2 sequences are SGHRS and YFSETQ. CDR3 residues: CASSGANPPREQYF. The CDR3 bases are TGCGCCAGCAGCGGGGCCAACCCTCCGAGGGAGCAGTACTTC.

The chain uses TRBV2 and TRBJ1-5, with 8 nucleotides matching TRBD1. Losses at the gene ends were 9 bases for V and 5 bases for J; bases not matched to a gene: 9. The V gene's germline CDR1 is SNHLY and CDR2 FYNNEI. The CDR3 is 14 residues long. CDR3 sequence (DNA): TGTGCCAGTGGGGGACAGGAGGGCTATCAGCCCCAGCATTTT. Translation: CASGGQEGYQPQHF.

V gene TRBV9 combines with J gene TRBJ2-3; 11 nucleotides match TRBD2. V lost 2 bases and J lost 5; bases outside the gene matches: 4. The CDR3 length is 15 residues. Germline V gene lookup returns CDR1 SGDLS and CDR2 YYNGEE. As DNA, the CDR3 is TGTGCCAGCAGCGTTCAGGGGACTAGCGGAGATACGCAGTATTTT. This gives the protein CASSVQGTSGDTQYF. The complete variable domain, with remaining parts taken from reference TRBV9 and TRBJ2-3, reads DSGVTQTPKHLITATGQRVTLRCSPRSGDLSVYWYQQSLDQGLQFLIQYYNGEERAKGNILERFSAQQFPDLHSELNLSSLELGDSALYFCASSVQGTSGDTQYFGPGTRLTVL.

V usage is TRBV5-4 and J usage is TRBJ2-3, with 10 bases fitting TRBD2. With V trimmed by 1 base and J by 2 bases, 4 bases remained unmatched. This CDR3 is built from 16 residues. The germline CDR1 and CDR2 sequences are SGHNT and YYREEE (reference sequence). CDR3 in DNA: TGTGCCAGCAGCTTGCGTCTAGCGGGGGACACAGATACGCAGTATTTT. Protein sequence: CASSLRLAGDTDTQYF.

The V gene is TRBV13, the J gene TRBJ1-3, with D unclear. Between the trimmed V and J ends, which lost 4 bases and 0 bases, there was a span of 16 bases. The CDR3 contains 17 residues. Germline values: CDR1 PRHDT, CDR2 FYEKMQ (reference sequence). CDR3 nucleotides: TGTGCCAGCAGCTCTAAATTCGTTGGTACCTCTGGAAACACCATATATTTT. Its translation: CASSSKFVGTSGNTIYF.

The chain links TRBV5-5 to TRBJ1-4; 9 bases align to TRBD1. Losses at the gene ends were 5 bases for V and 8 bases for J; bases not matched to a gene: 13. The CDR3 runs 16 residues. Germline V gene lookup returns CDR1 SGHKS and CDR2 YYEKEE (reference sequence). The CDR3 is CASSPISGQGREKLFF. The CDR3 coding sequence is TGTGCCAGCAGTCCGATTTCGGGACAGGGAAGAGAAAAACTGTTTTTT.

V usage is TRBV18 and J usage is TRBJ2-7, with D hard to call. This CDR3 has 15 residues. The germline V gene has CDR1 KGHSH and CDR2 LQKENI. The germline V and J ends were trimmed by 3 bases and 3 bases, with 15 bases remaining between them. CDR3 loop: CASSPPGRSGYEQYF. The CDR3 nucleotides read TGTGCCAGCTCACCGCCGGGTCGGTCCGGCTACGAGCAGTACTTC.

J is TRBJ2-7 and V is TRBV18, with a weak D call TRBD2 (5 bases). CDR1 is KGHSH, CDR2 LQKENI, per germline. The CDR3 extends over 13 amino acids. Trimming shortened V by 8 bases and J by 2 bases, and 13 bases separated the two germline ends. The CDR3: CASHSGITYEQYF. In nucleotides, the CDR3 is TGTGCCAGCCACTCCGGGATTACCTACGAGCAGTACTTC.

About this clone itself: Distinct nucleotide sequences in the sample also encode this CDR3. This rearrangement joins TRBV27 to TRBJ2-7; D is perhaps TRBD1 (5 bases). Germline CDR1 and CDR2: MNHEY and SMNVEV (reference sequence). V was pared by 4 bases and J by 3 bases, with 10 bases between. The CDR3 is 13 residues long. CDR3 nucleotides: TGTGCCAGCAGTTCCAGGGTAGGCTACGAGCAGTACTTC. Amino acid sequence: CASSSRVGYEQYF.

The chain employs TRBV27 and TRBJ1-5, with D possibly being TRBD1 (5 bases). V lost 3 bases and J lost 2, with 11 bases in between. The CDR3 is made up of 15 amino acids. Germline assignment: CDR1 MNHEY and CDR2 SMNVEV (reference sequence). The CDR3 protein is CASSLGGGGNQPQHF. The CDR3 nucleotides read TGTGCCAGCAGTTTGGGGGGAGGAGGCAATCAGCCCCAGCATTTT.

The chain couples TRBV5-5 to TRBJ1-2, with a possible D match to TRBD1 (5 bases). The CDR3 runs 15 residues. Germline values: CDR1 SGHKS, CDR2 YYEKEE (reference sequence). The V gene lost 2 bases and the J gene lost 4 bases, with 15 bases spanning the gap. The CDR3 nucleotides read TGTGCCAGCAGCTTCAATGGCAGGGAGGGCTATGGCTACACCTTC. It codes for CASSFNGREGYGYTF.

The V gene is TRBV30, the J gene TRBJ1-2; a weak D match, TRBD1 (5 bases). The CDR3 length is 16 residues. With 2 bases removed from V and 0 bases from J, the gap between germline ends came to 16 bases. Germline V gene data show CDR1 as GTSNPN and CDR2 as SVGIG (reference sequence). CDR3 sequence (DNA): TGTGCCTGGAGTAGGCCCGGACACCTAGCTAACTATGGCTACACCTTC. Its translation is CAWSRPGHLANYGYTF.

This clone was seen only a few times. V usage is TRBV7-3 and J usage is TRBJ1-6; perhaps TRBD1 as D (6 bases). Germline CDR1 SGHTA, CDR2 FQGTGA. Trimming removed 4 bases from V and 3 bases from J, with 10 bases in between. This CDR3 is 15 amino acids long. The CDR3 DNA reads TGTGCCAGCAGCTCGCCACAGGGCTATAATTCACCCCTCCACTTT. Translated: CASSSPQGYNSPLHF.

V is TRBV6-6 and J is TRBJ1-3; D ambiguous. The CDR3 is made up of 16 amino acids. V was clipped by 0 bases and J by 0 bases, with 9 bases between them. Germline V CDR1 and CDR2: MNHNY, SVGAGI (reference sequence). The CDR3 region has the DNA TGTGCCAGCAGTTACTCGAGACATGGCTCTGGAAACACCATATATTTT. As protein: CASSYSRHGSGNTIYF.